This T cell receptor beta chain emerged from a study of cytomegalovirus exposure and HLA in healthy donors. Primers for the PCR totalled 60 Vbeta and 13 Jbeta. Assay: immunoSEQ multiplex PCR; the TCRdb copy retains only in-frame clones and omits some. Its listing shows about 83,000 clones. For this clone: The antigen is unknown.

Overall study results and limits: An assumption of roughly uniform sequencing depth across donors underlay the presence/absence analyses. In a later analysis, a missense DCLRE1C variant was linked to TCR beta V- and J-gene trimming.

This TCR came from a man younger than 35 in good health and CMV-seropositive. Sequenced sample: PBMCs.

CDR3 DNA sequence: TGTGCCAGTAGTATAGACCGGGATAATGAAAAACTGTTTTTT. Amino acid sequence: CASSIDRDNEKLFF. The chain joins TRBV19 to TRBJ1-4; D call uncertain. V was cut by 0 bases and J by 4 bases, with 6 bases left in between. The V gene's germline CDR1 is LNHDA and CDR2 SQIVND (reference sequence). The CDR3 extends over 14 amino acids.